These 30 T cell receptor beta chains were sequenced from one sample in a study of shared clonotypes between healthy human individuals. Libraries were prepared by immunoSEQ multiplex PCR; TCRdb keeps only in-frame clonotypes and omits some of them. The sample includes 2,500,000 or so clones, 85% to 95% seen only once; the top ten take approximately 0.41%. Sequenced material: naive CD4+ T cells from PBMCs. Subset defined: CD45RA+ positively selected. The source of these receptors is a man in his late teens or twenties in good health. Some clones in this sample may be carry-over from other donors' samples.

Note on this clone: Additional DNA sequences in this sample encode the identical CDR3. This rearrangement joins TRBV5-6 to TRBJ2-7; D unresolved. The germline CDR1 and CDR2 sequences are SGHDT and YYEEEE. The CDR3 is made up of 13 amino acids. V dropped 0 bases and J dropped 3 bases, with 7 bases sitting between them. For the CDR3, the DNA is TGTGCCAGCAGCTTGGCCCGTAGCTACGAGCAGTACTTC. Protein product: CASSLARSYEQYF.

V is TRBV6-1 and J is TRBJ2-3; the D is unclear. The CDR3 runs to 15 residues. CDR1 MNHNS and CDR2 SASEGT come from the germline V gene. The V and J ends lost 1 base and 0 bases respectively, with 8 bases between them. Here the CDR3 reads CASSEVRVSTDTQYF. In DNA, the CDR3 is TGTGCCAGCAGTGAAGTACGAGTGAGCACAGATACGCAGTATTTT.

This rearrangement joins TRBV5-6 to TRBJ1-2; D is unresolved. Deletions cut 0 bases from V and 5 bases from J, with 8 bases between. Germline CDR1 is SGHDT and CDR2 is YYEEEE. The CDR3 loop spans 13 amino acids. CDR3 nucleotides: TGTGCCAGCAGCTTGGCGTCAGCATATGGCTACACCTTC. This translates into CASSLASAYGYTF.

The V call is TRBV29-1, the J call TRBJ2-7, with D possibly matching TRBD2 (6 bases). Germline V gene data show CDR1 as SQVTM and CDR2 as ANQGSEA. This CDR3 has 13 residues. The V end was cut by 4 bases, the J end by 5 bases, with 15 bases between. The CDR3 coding sequence is TGCAGCGTTGTTTCTGAGGGAGGAGACGAGCAGTACTTC. Protein sequence: CSVVSEGGDEQYF.

This chain uses TRBV14 with TRBJ2-1; D might be TRBD2 (7 bases). The CDR3 is 14 residues long. The germline V gene encodes CDR1 SGHDN and CDR2 FVKESK. Deletions cut 3 bases from V and 3 bases from J, with 9 bases between. As DNA, the CDR3 is TGTGCCAGCAGCCAGGGGGGGCACTACAATGAGCAGTTCTTC. This encodes CASSQGGHYNEQFF. Full variable domain (remainder filled in from reference TRBV14 and TRBJ2-1): EAGVTQFPSHSVIEKGQTVTLRCDPISGHDNLYWYRRVMGKEIKFLLHFVKESKQDESGMPNNRFLAERTGGTYSTLKVQPAELEDSGVYFCASSQGGHYNEQFFGPGTRLTVL.

V usage is TRBV15 and J usage is TRBJ2-1, with D uncertain. The CDR3 is 15 residues long. Trimming removed 0 bases at V and 7 bases at J, with 13 bases between. CDR1 is LNHNV, CDR2 YYDKDF, per germline (reference sequence). CDR3 loop: CATSRDSQKTNEQFF. The CDR3 DNA reads TGTGCCACCAGCAGAGATAGCCAGAAAACGAATGAGCAGTTCTTC.

This clone was picked up one time. This chain joins TRBV11-2 and TRBJ1-2; weak D call: TRBD1 (5 bases). The CDR3 consists of 12 residues. Germline V gene lookup returns CDR1 SGHAT and CDR2 FQNNGV. Trimming removed 2 bases at V and 4 bases at J, with 5 bases between. CDR3 coding DNA: TGTGCCAGCAGCTTAAGGGGCTATGGCTACACCTTC. This codes for CASSLRGYGYTF.

The J gene is TRBJ2-1, the V gene TRBV30; unclear D gene. There are 11 residues in the CDR3. Trimming took 1 base from V and 9 from J, leaving 7 bases between them. Germline V gene lookup returns CDR1 GTSNPN and CDR2 SVGIG (reference sequence). The chain's CDR3 is CAWSEGSEQFF. For the CDR3, the DNA is TGTGCCTGGAGTGAAGGAAGTGAGCAGTTCTTC.

This clone appeared a single time. The V and J genes are TRBV15 and TRBJ2-1; possibly TRBD2 for D (6 bases). The ends were cut back, 4 bases at V and 4 bases at J, with 11 bases in the middle. The germline gives CDR1 LNHNV, CDR2 YYDKDF (reference sequence). The CDR3 has 14 amino acids. CDR3 coding DNA: TGTGCCACCAGCACTTACGCGGGGTACAATGAGCAGTTCTTC. Its protein product is CATSTYAGYNEQFF.

The chain employs TRBV7-7 and TRBJ1-1; D unresolved. Germline V CDR1 and CDR2: SSHAT, FNYEAQ (reference sequence). Trimming took off 2 bases at V and 0 bases at J, with 13 bases between the two ends. The CDR3 length is 16 residues. CDR3 in amino acids: CASSLIRTGMNTEAFF. The CDR3 DNA sequence: TGTGCCAGCAGCTTAATCCGAACGGGAATGAACACTGAAGCTTTCTTT.

This chain links TRBV27 with TRBJ1-2, with TRBD1 as a possible D gene (5 bases). This CDR3 comprises 13 residues. The V gene lost 4 bases and the J gene lost 7 bases, with 13 bases spanning the gap. CDR1 and CDR2 from the germline V gene are MNHEY and SMNVEV (reference sequence). Written as DNA, the CDR3 is TGTGCCAGCAGTTCCGCCCAGGGCGGTGGCTACACCTTC. Encoded protein: CASSSAQGGGYTF.

The rearrangement uses TRBV29-1 and TRBJ2-1; 7 bases are a match to TRBD2. Germline V gene data show CDR1 as SQVTM and CDR2 as ANQGSEA. V lost 7 bases and J lost 6; bases outside the gene matches: 15. This CDR3 spans 15 amino acids. In DNA, the CDR3 is TGCAGCGCTCGGGGGAGCGGGATCCCTCGCAATGAGCAGTTCTTC. It specifies CSARGSGIPRNEQFF.

The chain is built from TRBV5-1 and TRBJ1-4; D might be TRBD1 (5 bases). The V gene's germline CDR1 is SGHRS and CDR2 YFSETQ. This CDR3 is built from 15 residues. Trimming cost V 4 bases and J 3 bases, with 13 bases left between them. CDR3 coding DNA: TGCGCCAGCAGCCCAGGGAGTTCGGCTAATGAAAAACTGTTTTTT. Amino acids: CASSPGSSANEKLFF.

CDR3 in amino acids: CATSPALAYRETQYF. The CDR3 DNA is TGTGCCACCTCACCCGCACTAGCCTACCGGGAGACCCAGTACTTC. This chain connects TRBV28 to TRBJ2-5; tentatively, D is TRBD2 (6 bases). Germline CDR1 and CDR2: MDHEN and SYDVKM. The CDR3 spans 15 residues. V dropped 10 bases and J dropped 5 bases, with 23 bases sitting between them.

This clone came up many times. This chain uses TRBV2 with TRBJ1-5; D is ambiguous. Germline V lookup: CDR1 SNHLY, CDR2 FYNNEI. This CDR3 is 14 amino acids long. V gave up 5 bases and J gave up 4 bases, with 12 bases separating them. The CDR3 loop reads CASSRDRRNQPQHF. The CDR3 DNA follows: TGTGCCAGCAGTCGCGACCGACGGAATCAGCCCCAGCATTTT.

J is TRBJ2-1 and V is TRBV2; D not resolved. CDR3 length: 15 amino acids. Germline CDR1 reads SNHLY; CDR2 reads FYNNEI. Trimming took 4 bases from V and 5 from J, leaving 15 bases between them. The CDR3 DNA sequence: TGTGCCAGCAGTGCGGTACCGGGCCCCCACAATGAGCAGTTCTTC. Protein: CASSAVPGPHNEQFF.

The chain has TRBV7-9 and TRBJ1-2; D is ambiguous. This CDR3 has 11 amino acids. V lost 7 bases and J 5 bases, leaving 8 bases between the germline ends. Germline V gene data show CDR1 as SEHNR and CDR2 as FQNEAQ (reference sequence). CDR3 amino acids: CASTDGYGYTF. The CDR3 nucleotides are TGTGCCAGCACAGATGGATATGGCTACACCTTC. Full variable domain (remainder filled in from reference TRBV7-9 and TRBJ1-2): DTGVSQNPRHKITKRGQNVTFRCDPISEHNRLYWYRQTLGQGPEFLTYFQNEAQLEKSRLLSDRFSAERPKGSFSTLEIQRTEQGDSAMYLCASTDGYGYTFGSGTRLTVV.

In this sample, this clone turned up once. The rearrangement joins TRBV27 to TRBJ1-3; no definite D call. The ends were cut back, 5 bases at V and 3 bases at J, with 14 bases in the middle. The germline CDR1 and CDR2 sequences are MNHEY and SMNVEV (reference sequence). CDR3 length: 15 amino acids. The CDR3 DNA reads as TGTGCCAGCAGTCCGAACAGATCATTTGGAAACACCATATATTTT. Translating gives CASSPNRSFGNTIYF.

This clone came up once. The chain employs TRBV2 and TRBJ1-1, with a weak D call TRBD1 (5 bases). Germline-derived CDR1 and CDR2 are SNHLY and FYNNEI. The CDR3 spans 13 residues. V was trimmed by 2 bases and J by 6 bases, leaving 10 bases between them. The chain's CDR3 is CASSERGGSEAFF. Here the CDR3 DNA reads TGTGCCAGCAGTGAAAGGGGTGGCTCTGAAGCTTTCTTT.

The DNA for the CDR3 is TGTGCCAGCAGCACCGGGACAGGGCGGCGCGAGCAGTACTTC. Protein product: CASSTGTGRREQYF. The V and J genes are TRBV6-5 and TRBJ2-7; 9 bases are shared with TRBD1. Looked up from germline, CDR1 is MNHEY and CDR2 is SVGAGI. This CDR3 is built from 14 residues. Losses at the gene ends were 6 bases for V and 6 bases for J; bases not matched to a gene: 9.

The V and J genes are TRBV15 and TRBJ2-1; D uncertain. V dropped 7 bases and J dropped 2 bases, with 9 bases sitting between them. CDR1 is LNHNV, CDR2 YYDKDF, per germline (reference sequence). The CDR3 extends over 13 amino acids. Written as DNA, the CDR3 is TGTGCCACCAACTTTGGACCCTACAATGAGCAGTTCTTC. Translating gives CATNFGPYNEQFF.

The V and J genes are TRBV18 and TRBJ2-1; 14 bases line up with TRBD2. Germline loops: CDR1 KGHSH, CDR2 LQKENI. The CDR3 length is 18 residues. V shed 3 bases, J shed 9 bases, and the junction held 13 bases outside the gene matches. CDR3 amino acids: CASSPWDSGTSGSGEQFF. The CDR3 nucleotides read TGTGCCAGCTCACCTTGGGACAGTGGGACTAGCGGGAGCGGTGAGCAGTTCTTC.

V gene TRBV7-9 combines with J gene TRBJ2-3; possibly TRBD2 for D (6 bases). The CDR3 length is 16 residues. In germline, CDR1 is SEHNR, CDR2 FQNEAQ (reference sequence). V lost 7 bases and J lost 2, with 19 bases in between. In DNA form, the CDR3 reads TGTGCCAGCACCAACCCGGCGGGGACGGCCACAGATACGCAGTATTTT. Encoded protein: CASTNPAGTATDTQYF.

V and J are TRBV2 and TRBJ1-2; 12 bases map to TRBD1. The junction had 12 bases not matched to a gene; V was cut back by 6 bases and J by 4 bases. The CDR3 is 17 amino acids. Germline values: CDR1 SNHLY, CDR2 FYNNEI. DNA of the CDR3: TGTGCCAGCAGACTAGGAGGGACAGGGGGCAGTGTCTATGGCTACACCTTC. It specifies CASRLGGTGGSVYGYTF.

V and J are TRBV29-1 and TRBJ2-1; possibly TRBD1 or TRBD2 for D (5 bases each). Germline CDR1 reads SQVTM; CDR2 reads ANQGSEA. V was cut by 6 bases and J by 2 bases, with 14 bases left in between. This CDR3 is 14 amino acids long. As DNA, the CDR3 is TGCAGCGTCCTTCCGGGACGGACCTACAATGAGCAGTTCTTC. Amino acids: CSVLPGRTYNEQFF.

The chain has TRBV6-1 and TRBJ2-3; a weak D match, TRBD1 (7 bases). The CDR3 extends over 16 amino acids. The V and J ends lost 2 bases and 4 bases respectively, with 16 bases between them. Germline values: CDR1 MNHNS, CDR2 SASEGT. The CDR3 DNA reads as TGTGCCAGCAGTGAAATCGGAGGGACAGAGGCAGATACGCAGTATTTT. Translated, it gives CASSEIGGTEADTQYF.

The chain uses TRBV11-1 and TRBJ1-3, with D possibly matching TRBD1 (5 bases). CDR1 and CDR2 from the germline V gene are SGHAT and FQDESV (reference sequence). V was clipped by 7 bases and J by 0 bases, with 16 bases between them. CDR3 length: 16 residues. The CDR3 reads CASTQGRAYSGNTIYF. In DNA form, the CDR3 reads TGTGCCAGCACCCAGGGCCGGGCCTACTCTGGAAACACCATATATTTT.

This chain uses TRBV28 with TRBJ1-5, with 12 bases aligning to TRBD1. Per the germline V gene, CDR1 is MDHEN and CDR2 is SYDVKM. This CDR3 has 16 residues. J gave up 6 bases and V 7 bases, and 10 bases lay outside the gene matches. CDR3 region: CASNLPGQGAGQPQHF. DNA for the CDR3: TGTGCCAGCAACCTCCCGGGACAGGGGGCCGGTCAGCCCCAGCATTTT.

This clone was counted a single time. The chain carries TRBV5-4 and TRBJ2-5; 14 nucleotides match TRBD2. Germline CDR1 SGHNT, CDR2 YYREEE (reference sequence). This CDR3 is 16 amino acids long. V shed 4 bases, J shed 4 bases, and the junction held 6 bases outside the gene matches. For the CDR3, the DNA is TGTGCCAGCAGCCCACAGACTAGCGGGAGGGGAGAGACCCAGTACTTC. Translated: CASSPQTSGRGETQYF.

This clone was counted a few times. The CDR3 nucleotides are TGTGCCATCAGTGAGTTAGTTGGCAGTTCCAACACTGAAGCTTTCTTT. It specifies CAISELVGSSNTEAFF. The chain uses TRBV10-3 and TRBJ1-1; no firm D call. The CDR3 has 16 amino acids. CDR1 and CDR2 (germline): ENHRY, SYGVKD. Trimming left V 1 base short and J 2 bases short, with 14 bases between.